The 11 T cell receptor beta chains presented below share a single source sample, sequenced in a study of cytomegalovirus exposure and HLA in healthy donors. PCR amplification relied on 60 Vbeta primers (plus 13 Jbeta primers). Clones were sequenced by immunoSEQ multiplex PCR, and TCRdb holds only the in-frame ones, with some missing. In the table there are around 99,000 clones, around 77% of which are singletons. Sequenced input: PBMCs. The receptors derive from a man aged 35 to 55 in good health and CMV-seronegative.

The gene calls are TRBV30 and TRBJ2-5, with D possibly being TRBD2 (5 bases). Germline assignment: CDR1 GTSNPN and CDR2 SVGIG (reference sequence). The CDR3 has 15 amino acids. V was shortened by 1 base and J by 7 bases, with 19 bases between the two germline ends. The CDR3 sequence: CAWSARVDHGGTQYF. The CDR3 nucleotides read TGTGCCTGGAGTGCCCGGGTGGACCATGGAGGGACCCAGTACTTC.

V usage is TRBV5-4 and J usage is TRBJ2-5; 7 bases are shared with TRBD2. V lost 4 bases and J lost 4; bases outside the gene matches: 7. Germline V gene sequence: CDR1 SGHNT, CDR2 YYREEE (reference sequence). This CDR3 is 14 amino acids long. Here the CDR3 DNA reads TGTGCCAGCAGCGAGGGAGGGACGGGAGAGACCCAGTACTTC. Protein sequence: CASSEGGTGETQYF.

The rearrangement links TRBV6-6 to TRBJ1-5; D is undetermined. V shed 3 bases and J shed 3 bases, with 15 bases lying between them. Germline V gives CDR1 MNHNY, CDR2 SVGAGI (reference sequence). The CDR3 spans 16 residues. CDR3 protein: CASSYPQARLNQPQHF. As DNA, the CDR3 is TGTGCCAGCAGTTATCCCCAGGCCAGGCTCAATCAGCCCCAGCATTTT.

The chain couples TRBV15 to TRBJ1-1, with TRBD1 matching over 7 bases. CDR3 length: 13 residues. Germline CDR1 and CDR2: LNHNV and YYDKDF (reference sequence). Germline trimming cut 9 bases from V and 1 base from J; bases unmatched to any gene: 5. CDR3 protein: CATSGQKNTEAFF. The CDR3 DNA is TGTGCCACTTCGGGACAGAAGAACACTGAAGCTTTCTTT.

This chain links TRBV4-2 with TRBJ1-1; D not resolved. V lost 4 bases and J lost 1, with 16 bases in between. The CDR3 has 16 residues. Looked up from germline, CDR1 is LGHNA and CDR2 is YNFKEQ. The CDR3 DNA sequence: TGTGCCAGCAGCCCCGGAGGCAGTACCCAGAACACTGAAGCTTTCTTT. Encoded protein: CASSPGGSTQNTEAFF.

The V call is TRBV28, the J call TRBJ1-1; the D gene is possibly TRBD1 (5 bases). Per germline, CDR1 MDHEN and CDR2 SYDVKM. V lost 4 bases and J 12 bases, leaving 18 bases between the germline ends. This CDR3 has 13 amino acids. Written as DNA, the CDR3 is TGTGCCAGCAGTTCTCCCCCAGGGCAGACAACTTTCTTT. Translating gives CASSSPPGQTTFF.

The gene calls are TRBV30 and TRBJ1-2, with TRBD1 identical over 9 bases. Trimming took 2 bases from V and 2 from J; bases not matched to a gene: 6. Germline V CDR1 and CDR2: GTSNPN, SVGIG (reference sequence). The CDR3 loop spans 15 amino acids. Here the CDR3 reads CAWSPGTGPNYGYTF. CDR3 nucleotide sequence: TGTGCCTGGAGTCCCGGGACAGGGCCGAACTATGGCTACACCTTC.

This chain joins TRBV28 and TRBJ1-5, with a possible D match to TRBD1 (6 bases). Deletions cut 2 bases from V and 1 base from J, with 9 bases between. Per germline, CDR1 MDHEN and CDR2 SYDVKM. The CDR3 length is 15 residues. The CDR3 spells CASSLGTRSNQPQHF. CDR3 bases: TGTGCCAGCAGTTTAGGGACAAGAAGCAATCAGCCCCAGCATTTT.

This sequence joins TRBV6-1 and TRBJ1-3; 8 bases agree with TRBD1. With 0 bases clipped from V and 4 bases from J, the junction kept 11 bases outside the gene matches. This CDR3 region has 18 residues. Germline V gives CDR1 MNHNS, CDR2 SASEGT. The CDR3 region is CASSEAGRGLLYGNTIYF. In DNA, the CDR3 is TGTGCCAGCAGTGAAGCTGGCAGGGGGCTTTTGTACGGAAACACCATATATTTT.

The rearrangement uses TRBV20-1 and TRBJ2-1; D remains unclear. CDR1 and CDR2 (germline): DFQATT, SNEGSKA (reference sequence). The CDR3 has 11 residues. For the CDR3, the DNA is TGCACTAAAACTAAGAACAATGAGCAGTTCTTC. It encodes CTKTKNNEQFF.

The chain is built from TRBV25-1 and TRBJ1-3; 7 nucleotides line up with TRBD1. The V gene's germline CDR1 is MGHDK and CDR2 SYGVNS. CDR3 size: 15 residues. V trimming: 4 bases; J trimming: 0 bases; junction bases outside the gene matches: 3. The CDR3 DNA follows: TGTGCCAGCAGTGCACAGGGGATCTCTGGAAACACCATATATTTT. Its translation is CASSAQGISGNTIYF. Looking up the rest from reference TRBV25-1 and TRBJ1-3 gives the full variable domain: EADIYQTPRYLVIGTGKKITLECSQTMGHDKMYWYQQDPGMELHLIHYSYGVNSTEKGDLSSESTVSRIRTEHFPLTLESARPSHTSQYLCASSAQGISGNTIYFGEGSWLTVV.